Each of the 13 T cell receptor beta chains below was sequenced from the same sample in a study of OX40 agonist ivuxolimab in advanced cancers. TCRdb's copy holds only in-frame clones and misses some; the assay was immunoSEQ multiplex PCR. Here the sample spans under 30,000 clones, around 84% being singletons. The input for sequencing was CD4+ or CD8+ T cells sorted from blood, taken in a trial of the OX40 agonist ivuxolimab. These receptors were taken from an adult with an advanced solid tumor such as melanoma, head and neck, liver or kidney cancer.

The CDR3 nucleotides are TGTGCCAGCAGCCAAGATACCGTTCTGGCGGGGGCCTCCTACGAGCAGTACTTC. Protein product: CASSQDTVLAGASYEQYF. The V and J genes are TRBV14 and TRBJ2-7; D perhaps matches TRBD2 (7 bases). The V end was cut by 0 bases, the J end by 0 bases, with 18 bases between. Germline V gene sequence: CDR1 SGHDN, CDR2 FVKESK. The CDR3 is made up of 18 amino acids.

This chain connects TRBV7-2 to TRBJ2-7; D may be TRBD2 (6 bases). CDR1 and CDR2 from the germline V gene are SGHTA and FQGNSA. V lost 6 bases and J lost 1, with 10 bases in between. This CDR3 spans 13 amino acids. CDR3 amino acids: CASRGLQSYEQYF. Written as DNA, the CDR3 is TGTGCCAGCAGGGGACTGCAGTCCTACGAGCAGTACTTC.

The rearrangement joins TRBV9 to TRBJ2-1; TRBD1 or TRBD2 may be the D gene (5 bases each). The CDR3 has 15 amino acids. In germline, CDR1 is SGDLS, CDR2 YYNGEE. The germline V and J ends were trimmed by 0 bases and 9 bases, with 16 bases remaining between them. The DNA of the CDR3 is TGTGCCAGCAGCGTAGCCCTACGGTCCGGGGCTGAGCAGTTCTTC. This translates into CASSVALRSGAEQFF. Using reference TRBV9 and TRBJ2-1 for the parts outside the CDR3, the full variable domain is DSGVTQTPKHLITATGQRVTLRCSPRSGDLSVYWYQQSLDQGLQFLIQYYNGEERAKGNILERFSAQQFPDLHSELNLSSLELGDSALYFCASSVALRSGAEQFFGPGTRLTVL.

This chain links TRBV19 with TRBJ1-2; perhaps TRBD1 as D (6 bases). V shed 3 bases and J shed 0 bases, with 17 bases lying between them. This CDR3 region has 17 residues. Germline values: CDR1 LNHDA, CDR2 SQIVND (reference sequence). DNA of the CDR3: TGTGCCAGTAGTATTTTTCAGGGGACCATTTCTAACTATGGCTACACCTTC. It codes for CASSIFQGTISNYGYTF.

V usage is TRBV5-1 and J usage is TRBJ2-5; 8 bases map to TRBD1. The ends lost 6 bases at V and 1 base at J; junction bases unmatched: 17. Germline lookup yields CDR1 SGHRS and CDR2 YFSETQ. The CDR3 covers 18 residues. The chain's CDR3 is CASMATDRGRGAQETQYF. The DNA for the CDR3 is TGCGCCAGCATGGCCACTGACAGGGGTCGAGGAGCCCAAGAGACCCAGTACTTC. Looking up the rest from reference TRBV5-1 and TRBJ2-5 gives the full variable domain: KAGVTQTPRYLIKTRGQQVTLSCSPISGHRSVSWYQQTPGQGLQFLFEYFSETQRNKGNFPGRFSGRQFSNSRSEMNVSTLELGDSALYLCASMATDRGRGAQETQYFGPGTRLLVL.

V gene TRBV6-5 combines with J gene TRBJ1-5; no reliable D call. Germline V gives CDR1 MNHEY, CDR2 SVGAGI. V lost 2 bases, J lost 8 bases, and 13 bases lay in between. This CDR3 spans 14 amino acids. The CDR3 sequence: CASSYAQWTEPQHF. The CDR3 DNA reads TGTGCCAGCAGTTACGCTCAGTGGACTGAGCCCCAGCATTTT.

The CDR3 here is CASSPRQNTGELFF. The CDR3 nucleotides are TGTGCCAGCAGCCCTCGACAGAACACCGGGGAGCTGTTTTTT. This sequence joins TRBV9 and TRBJ2-2; D remains unclear. Germline V gene data show CDR1 as SGDLS and CDR2 as YYNGEE. V shed 4 bases and J shed 1 base, with 8 bases lying between them. CDR3 length equals 14 residues.

This rearrangement joins TRBV7-9 to TRBJ1-5; D perhaps matches TRBD1 (5 bases). Germline loops: CDR1 SEHNR, CDR2 FQNEAQ (reference sequence). This CDR3 region has 16 residues. V gave up 5 bases and J gave up 1 base, with 15 bases separating them. CDR3 region: CASSRSQDGSNQPQHF. The CDR3 DNA follows: TGTGCCAGCAGCCGATCACAGGACGGGAGCAATCAGCCCCAGCATTTT.

This chain joins TRBV7-9 and TRBJ2-3; D is undetermined. Between the trimmed V and J ends, which lost 5 bases and 5 bases, there was a span of 11 bases. The CDR3 is made up of 13 amino acids. Germline V gives CDR1 SEHNR, CDR2 FQNEAQ (reference sequence). In nucleotides, the CDR3 is TGTGCCAGCAGCCGAGACCCTCAAGATACGCAGTATTTT. It translates to CASSRDPQDTQYF.

J is TRBJ2-7 and V is TRBV6-5; possibly TRBD2 for D (6 bases). CDR1 is MNHEY and CDR2 is SVGAGI in the germline V gene. The CDR3 length is 16 residues. The V end lost 0 bases, the J end lost 1 base, and 13 bases lay between the germline ends. The chain's CDR3 is CASSYSTDGGSYEQYF. The CDR3 bases are TGTGCCAGCAGTTACTCGACGGACGGGGGTTCCTACGAGCAGTACTTC.

The chain couples TRBV27 to TRBJ1-1; D unclear. The V gene's germline CDR1 is MNHEY and CDR2 SMNVEV (reference sequence). V was cut by 4 bases and J by 6 bases, with 21 bases left in between. The CDR3 sequence is 16 residues long. Here the CDR3 DNA reads TGTGCCAGCAGTTACTCGACTTTTGGAGGGAGGTCTGAAGCTTTCTTT. It codes for CASSYSTFGGRSEAFF.

In its sample, this clone was seen once. The chain uses TRBV7-2 and TRBJ1-2; D is possibly TRBD1 (5 bases). Trimming left V 1 base short and J 8 bases short, with 14 bases between. This CDR3 is built from 14 residues. The germline CDR1 and CDR2 sequences are SGHTA and FQGNSA. The CDR3 loop reads CASSLVVGTEGYTF. The DNA of the CDR3 is TGTGCCAGCAGCTTAGTCGTCGGGACGGAAGGCTACACCTTC.

Comments on this clone: Germline and junction disagree at one end, which may indicate a read error. V usage is TRBV2 and J usage is TRBJ1-3, with TRBD1 identical over 9 bases. CDR1 SNHLY and CDR2 FYNNEI come from the germline V gene. The CDR3 totals 17 residues. The DNA of the CDR3 is TGTGCCAGCAGTGATACAGGGGGCCTTGGCTCTAGAAACACCATATATTTT. Its translation: CASSDTGGLGSRNTIYF.